The rows below give T cell receptor beta chains drawn from one sample of a study of blood T cell repertoires in COVID-19. Data came from immunoSEQ multiplex PCR; TCRdb stores just in-frame clones and leaves some out. The sample comprises 65,000 to 70,000 clones, around 90% of which are singletons, and around 14% rests with the top ten. The sample taken for sequencing was peripheral blood. Every receptor here comes from a human donor with active COVID-19. The donor label of this sample is uncertain. Each CDR3 is given with its conserved first and last residue. The D gene is left open where the match is weak. A row's size may be missing; if present it is once, few, many or a size class.

clone_size	d_call	v_call	j_call	cdr3_aa	cdr3_nt
.	TRBD1	TRBV7-2	TRBJ1-2	CASNPGQGLQYGYTF	TGTGCCAGCAACCCGGGACAGGGGCTTCAATATGGCTACACCTTC
.	.	TRBV5-1	TRBJ2-1	CASSLAVGRGEQFF	TGCGCCAGCAGCTTGGCCGTGGGGCGAGGTGAGCAGTTCTTC
.	TRBD2	TRBV30	TRBJ2-7	CAWSVQVAGVGEQYF	TGTGCCTGGAGTGTACAGGTAGCGGGAGTAGGCGAGCAGTACTTC
.	.	TRBV24-1	TRBJ2-7	CAPKIKIAIAVGEQYF	TGTGCCCCCAAAATCAAGATTGCAATAGCGGTAGGGGAGCAGTACTTC
.	TRBD2	TRBV11-2	TRBJ2-1	CASSTAGTSGGEQFF	TGTGCCAGCAGCACAGCCGGGACTAGCGGTGGTGAGCAGTTCTTC
once	.	TRBV4-1	TRBJ2-3	CASRIEPTSTDTQYF	TGCGCCAGCAGGATAGAGCCTACTAGCACAGATACGCAGTATTTT
.	.	TRBV2	TRBJ2-1	CASIQDSYNEQFF	TGTGCCAGCATCCAGGACTCCTACAATGAGCAGTTCTTC
.	.	TRBV11-2	TRBJ2-7	CASSSGSHEQYF	TGTGCCAGCAGCTCAGGTTCCCACGAGCAGTACTTC
.	.	TRBV11-2	TRBJ2-1	CASSLGVAGSSYNEQFF	TGTGCCAGCAGCTTAGGGGTGGCAGGAAGCTCCTACAATGAGCAGTTCTTC
.	.	TRBV19	TRBJ2-7	CASSIGGPTYEQYF	TGTGCCAGTAGTATTGGGGGCCCAACCTACGAGCAGTACTTC
.	.	TRBV10-1	TRBJ2-7	CASSESGATHEQYF	TGCGCCAGCAGTGAGTCGGGTGCGACTCACGAGCAGTACTTC
once	TRBD2	TRBV7-2	TRBJ2-7	CASSWTSGSPFEQYF	TGTGCCAGCAGCTGGACTAGCGGGAGTCCATTCGAGCAGTACTTC
.	TRBD2	TRBV7-6	TRBJ2-1	CASSAGTSGSRYEQFF	TGTGCCAGCAGCGCGGGGACTAGCGGGAGTAGGTATGAGCAGTTCTTC
.	.	TRBV11-2	TRBJ2-5	CASSPARFPETQYF	TGTGCCAGCAGCCCTGCGCGGTTTCCGGAGACCCAGTACTTC
.	TRBD1	TRBV4-3	TRBJ2-7	CASSQGQGSREQYF	TGCGCCAGCAGCCAAGGACAGGGGTCTCGCGAGCAGTACTTC
.	.	TRBV6-2/TRBV6-3	TRBJ1-4	CASSVGSYRDEKLFF	TGTGCCAGCAGTGTCGGATCCTATCGGGATGAAAAACTGTTTTTT
.	.	TRBV5-4	TRBJ1-5	CASSAGTANQPQHF	TGTGCCAGCAGCGCCGGGACTGCCAATCAGCCCCAGCATTTT
once	TRBD1	TRBV6-6	TRBJ1-3	CASSYFGTGSGNTIYF	TGTGCCAGCAGTTACTTCGGGACAGGGTCAGGAAACACCATATATTTT
.	TRBD1	TRBV6-6	TRBJ2-2	CATGGQGSSAGELFF	TGTGCCACAGGGGGACAGGGGTCCTCAGCCGGGGAGCTGTTTTTT
.	TRBD2	TRBV27	TRBJ2-5	CANHPGLAGQETQYF	TGTGCCAACCATCCCGGACTAGCGGGACAAGAGACCCAGTACTTC
.	TRBD2	TRBV18	TRBJ2-1	CASSPQGLAGYNEQFF	TGTGCCAGCTCACCACAGGGACTAGCGGGTTACAATGAGCAGTTCTTC
.	.	TRBV19	TRBJ2-5	CASRQLRPAGETQYF	TGTGCCAGTCGACAACTTCGCCCGGCGGGAGAGACCCAGTACTTC
.	TRBD1	TRBV24-1	TRBJ2-1	CATSDLWTGMNEQFF	TGTGCCACCAGTGATTTGTGGACAGGGATGAATGAGCAGTTCTTC
.	.	TRBV7-6	TRBJ2-1	CASSLSSGTSSYNEQFF	TGTGCCAGCAGCTTATCGAGCGGTACGAGCTCCTACAATGAGCAGTTCTTC
once	TRBD2	TRBV7-2	TRBJ2-1	CAITAGTSGRVEQFF	TGTGCCATCACCGCCGGGACTAGCGGGAGGGTTGAGCAGTTCTTC
.	.	TRBV4-3	TRBJ2-2	CASSLEGASTGELFF	TGCGCCAGCAGCCTGGAGGGCGCTTCCACCGGGGAGCTGTTTTTT
.	TRBD2	TRBV28	TRBJ2-7	CASSFSSGKNYEQYF	TGTGCCAGCAGTTTTAGTAGCGGGAAAAATTACGAGCAGTACTTC
.	TRBD2	TRBV28	TRBJ2-7	CASSSPGLAGGWDYEQYF	TGTGCCAGCAGTTCTCCGGGACTAGCGGGAGGGTGGGACTACGAGCAGTACTTC
.	TRBD2	TRBV9	TRBJ2-1	CASSVGGSGSLILNEQFF	TGTGCCAGCAGCGTAGGTGGTAGCGGGAGCCTTATCCTCAATGAGCAGTTCTTC
.	TRBD2	TRBV5-1	TRBJ2-1	CASSTLAGPYNEQFF	TGCGCCAGCAGCACTCTAGCGGGTCCCTACAATGAGCAGTTCTTC
.	.	TRBV7-7	TRBJ2-1	CASSRGRGEGNEQFF	TGTGCCAGCAGCCGAGGGCGGGGTGAGGGCAATGAGCAGTTCTTC
.	TRBD1	TRBV5-1	TRBJ2-7	CASSPRTGVDEQYF	TGCGCCAGCAGCCCTAGGACAGGGGTAGACGAGCAGTACTTC
.	TRBD1	TRBV6-2/TRBV6-3	TRBJ2-5	CASSYSRTGGYGETQYF	TGTGCCAGCAGTTACAGTCGGACAGGGGGATATGGAGAGACCCAGTACTTC
.	.	TRBV12-5	TRBJ2-3	CASGLGDGAPDTQYF	TGTGCTAGTGGTTTGGGGGATGGGGCCCCAGATACGCAGTATTTT
.	.	TRBV6-5	TRBJ1-2	CASMRPGAVYGYTF	TGTGCCAGCATGAGGCCAGGGGCGGTCTATGGCTACACCTTC
once	.	TRBV19	TRBJ2-3	CASKEGNTDTQYF	TGTGCCAGTAAGGAGGGAAACACAGATACGCAGTATTTT
.	.	TRBV28	TRBJ2-7	CASSTQSSYEQYF	TGTGCCAGTAGCACCCAAAGCTCCTACGAGCAGTACTTC
.	TRBD1	TRBV5-1	TRBJ1-1	CASSPGQHTEAFF	TGCGCCAGCAGCCCGGGACAGCACACTGAAGCTTTCTTT
.	TRBD2	TRBV6-5	TRBJ2-2	CASSTLAGGTGELFF	TGTGCCAGCAGTACCCTAGCGGGAGGCACCGGGGAGCTGTTTTTT
once	.	TRBV18	TRBJ2-1	CASSPPEATGSEQFF	TGTGCCAGCTCACCACCGGAGGCAACGGGGAGTGAGCAGTTCTTC